This T cell receptor beta chain was sequenced for a study of T cells in Graves' hyperthyroidism and ophthalmopathy. Authors of the study amplified TCR beta CDR3 regions from RNA transcripts. Initially, a first-round RT-PCR of the TCR CDR3 employed the HTBI primer set. TCRdb analysed the multiplex PCR reads with MiXCR anew, one entry per CDR3 protein. The sample contains some 740,000 distinct CDR3 sequences, about 15% of which appear only once. The definition of stable Graves' hyperthyroidism was no ophthalmopathy progression within 18 months. Hyperthyroidism had been newly diagnosed in patients aged 18 to 65, and its duration was under 2 months. Unmatched junction bases numbered 12, after V lost 8 bases and J lost 2 bases. The CDR3 has 17 amino acids. Germline loops: CDR1 ENHRY, CDR2 SYGVKD. Study outcomes and limitations: Most clonotypes expanded in thyroid above 0.001 were likewise present in blood. Ophthalmopathy, as predicted by the model, came a median about six months after the prediction.

This clonotype appeared many times. The antigen is undetermined. The clonotype originates from a woman in her late teens or twenties with Graves' hyperthyroidism. This chain joins TRBV10-3 and TRBJ2-3; TRBD2 agrees at 11 bases. Sequencing input: blood. The CDR3 reads CAIQRATTSGNTDTQYF. CDR3 DNA sequence: TGTGCCATCCAAAGAGCGACGACTAGCGGGAACACAGATACGCAGTATTTT.